The 11 T cell receptor beta chains presented below share a single source sample, sequenced in a study of blood T cell repertoires in COVID-19. Produced via immunoSEQ multiplex PCR; TCRdb's table is partial and in-frame only. This sample carries 110,000 or so clones, 60% to 85% of them seen once, and the ten largest clones take roughly 6%. Sequenced: peripheral blood. The receptors here all came from a man in his sixties or seventies with acute or convalescent COVID-19.

V is TRBV10-3 and J is TRBJ2-3, with 11 bases lining up with TRBD2. CDR3 length: 16 amino acids. Germline V lookup: CDR1 ENHRY, CDR2 SYGVKD. The V and J ends lost 9 bases and 0 bases, in that order; junction bases with no gene match: 8. The CDR3 reads CAITPGLAESTDTQYF. The CDR3 nucleotides are TGTGCCATAACACCGGGACTAGCGGAAAGCACAGATACGCAGTATTTT.

The chain recombines TRBV29-1 with TRBJ2-4; the D gene is possibly TRBD2 (5 bases). The CDR3 has 13 amino acids. The V end lost 1 base, the J end lost 2 bases, and 6 bases lay between the germline ends. Germline CDR1 reads SQVTM; CDR2 reads ANQGSEA. CDR3: CSVEGGSKNIQYF. CDR3 nucleotide sequence: TGCAGCGTTGAAGGAGGGTCCAAAAACATTCAGTACTTC.

The chain employs TRBV29-1 and TRBJ2-7, with D unresolved. Germline V lookup: CDR1 SQVTM, CDR2 ANQGSEA. This CDR3 comprises 13 residues. Trimming took 4 bases from V and 2 from J, leaving 12 bases between them. The CDR3 is CSVAPKLTYEQYF. The DNA for the CDR3 is TGCAGCGTTGCCCCCAAACTTACCTACGAGCAGTACTTC.

DNA of the CDR3: TGTGCCAGCAGTCGACCGGGACAGTTTGGCTACACCTTC. This codes for CASSRPGQFGYTF. The chain joins TRBV12-3 or TRBV12-4 to TRBJ1-2; 7 bases match TRBD1. J gave up 7 bases and V 5 bases, and 7 bases lay outside the gene matches. The CDR3 has 13 amino acids.

This clone was observed a single time. The chain carries TRBV24-1 and TRBJ2-7; 7 nucleotides agree with TRBD1. Germline-derived CDR1 and CDR2 are KGHDR and SFDVKD. Unmatched junction bases numbered 3, after V lost 5 bases and J lost 6 bases. The CDR3 is 12 amino acids. In nucleotides, the CDR3 is TGTGCCACCAGTGGACAGGGTCCCGAGCAGTACTTC. Its translation: CATSGQGPEQYF.

The chain employs TRBV4-1 and TRBJ1-5, with TRBD1 as a possible D gene (6 bases). Per the germline V gene, CDR1 is MGHRA and CDR2 is YSYEKL. V lost 1 base to trimming and J lost 1 base, with 8 bases between them. The CDR3 has 15 residues. The CDR3 loop reads CASSQVQGSNQPQHF. CDR3 DNA sequence: TGCGCCAGCAGCCAAGTCCAGGGGAGCAATCAGCCCCAGCATTTT.

V is TRBV11-2 and J is TRBJ2-6; 10 nucleotides agree with TRBD1. Losses at the gene ends were 1 base for V and 0 bases for J; bases not matched to a gene: 3. Germline V CDR1 and CDR2: SGHAT, FQNNGV. The CDR3 is made up of 18 amino acids. The CDR3 DNA sequence: TGTGCCAGCAGCTTAGCCGGGACAGGGGACTCTGGGGCCAACGTCCTGACTTTC. Its protein product is CASSLAGTGDSGANVLTF.

The rearrangement links TRBV29-1 to TRBJ2-2; 7 nucleotides match TRBD1. Trimming took 5 bases from V and 0 from J; bases not matched to a gene: 6. The CDR3 covers 15 residues. Looked up from germline, CDR1 is SQVTM and CDR2 is ANQGSEA. The DNA of the CDR3 is TGCAGCGTTCTCAGGGGGTCCTCGAACACCGGGGAGCTGTTTTTT. It yields the protein CSVLRGSSNTGELFF.

V is TRBV15 and J is TRBJ1-2, with D possibly being TRBD1 (5 bases). V was shortened by 2 bases and J by 7 bases, with 11 bases between the two germline ends. The CDR3 sequence is 13 residues long. In germline, CDR1 is LNHNV, CDR2 YYDKDF (reference sequence). CDR3 DNA sequence: TGTGCCACCAGCAGATACCGGGACTCTGGCTACACCTTC. Encoded protein: CATSRYRDSGYTF.

This sequence joins TRBV6-4 and TRBJ2-2; 10 bases align to TRBD2. Germline trimming cut 3 bases from V and 1 base from J; bases unmatched to any gene: 8. Germline V gives CDR1 MRHNA, CDR2 SNTAGT. CDR3 length: 18 amino acids. The CDR3: CASSESSLAGENTGELFF. The DNA of the CDR3 is TGTGCCAGCAGTGAATCGTCGCTAGCGGGGGAGAACACCGGGGAGCTGTTTTTT.

The genes are TRBV3-1 (or the pseudogene TRBV3-2) and TRBJ1-2, with D uncertain. The CDR3 is 13 amino acids. Germline CDR1 reads LGHDT; CDR2 reads YNNKEL (reference sequence). V was trimmed by 2 bases and J by 12 bases, leaving 16 bases between them. CDR3 region: CASSQPWWAIHTF. For the CDR3, the DNA is TGTGCCAGCAGCCAACCTTGGTGGGCGATCCACACCTTC.